Below, 9 T cell receptor beta chains from the same sample are listed, as sequenced in a study of cytomegalovirus exposure and HLA in healthy donors. PCR involved 60 Vbeta and 13 Jbeta primers. TCRdb's copy holds only in-frame clones and misses some; the assay was immunoSEQ multiplex PCR. The sample carries under 200,000 clones, 70% to 80% recorded once. The sample was PBMCs. These receptors all come from a man in his 60s in good health and CMV-seronegative.

This clone turned up a few times. CDR3 protein: CATSIGTGGWEQYF. The DNA for the CDR3 is TGTGCCACCAGCATCGGGACAGGGGGATGGGAGCAGTACTTC. The chain recombines TRBV15 with TRBJ2-7, with TRBD1 matching over 11 bases. The junction had 6 bases not matched to a gene; V was cut back by 4 bases and J by 7 bases. Germline loops: CDR1 LNHNV, CDR2 YYDKDF (reference sequence). The length of the CDR3 is 14 residues. Using reference TRBV15 and TRBJ2-7 for the parts outside the CDR3, the full variable domain is DAMVIQNPRYQVTQFGKPVTLSCSQTLNHNVMYWYQQKSSQAPKLLFHYYDKDFNNEADTPDNFQSRRPNTSFCFLDIRSPGLGDTAMYLCATSIGTGGWEQYFGPGTRLTVT.

The chain uses TRBV6-5 and TRBJ1-5; 7 bases are a match to TRBD1. Germline CDR1 is MNHEY and CDR2 is SVGAGI. The CDR3 spans 15 residues. J lost 1 base, V lost 4 bases, and 4 bases had no gene match. The CDR3 is CASSSDRTSNQPQHF. The DNA of the CDR3 is TGTGCCAGCAGTTCGGACAGGACAAGCAATCAGCCCCAGCATTTT.

V usage is TRBV21-1 and J usage is TRBJ1-5; the DNA was not used to check the table's D call, TRBD1. TRBV21-1 is listed as a pseudogene. The length of the CDR3 is 13 residues. CDR3 loop: CASSNNSNQPQHF. CDR3 nucleotides: TGTGCCAGCAGCAACAATAGCAATCAGCCCCAGCATTTT.

The chain combines TRBV11-2 with TRBJ2-2, with 7 positions matching TRBD1. Germline lookup yields CDR1 SGHAT and CDR2 FQNNGV. The ends lost 3 bases at V and 2 bases at J; junction bases unmatched: 6. The CDR3 totals 16 residues. The CDR3 is CASSFNRDRNTGELFF. CDR3 DNA sequence: TGTGCCAGCAGCTTTAACCGGGACAGAAACACCGGGGAGCTGTTTTTT. The full variable domain, with the rest looked up from reference TRBV11-2 and TRBJ2-2, is EAGVAQSPRYKIIEKRQSVAFWCNPISGHATLYWYQQILGQGPKLLIQFQNNGVVDDSQLPKDRFSAERLKGVDSTLKIQPAKLEDSAVYLCASSFNRDRNTGELFFGEGSRLTVL.

V is TRBV6-1 and J is TRBJ2-7; 7 nucleotides align to TRBD1. This CDR3 has 15 residues. V dropped 1 base and J dropped 0; count of bases not matched to a gene: 3. Germline assignment: CDR1 MNHNS and CDR2 SASEGT. CDR3 amino acids: CASSEGAGGSYEQYF. In DNA, the CDR3 is TGTGCCAGCAGTGAAGGGGCAGGGGGCTCCTACGAGCAGTACTTC.

This clone appeared a few times. The chain is built from TRBV28 and TRBJ2-7; 7 bases are shared with TRBD2. Germline V gives CDR1 MDHEN, CDR2 SYDVKM. The CDR3 contains 13 residues. With 6 bases clipped from V and 5 bases from J, the junction kept 7 bases outside the gene matches. The CDR3 protein is CASRVSGTHEQYF. The CDR3 DNA is TGTGCCAGCAGGGTCAGCGGGACCCACGAGCAGTACTTC. The whole variable domain, filled in from reference TRBV28 and TRBJ2-7, reads DVKVTQSSRYLVKRTGEKVFLECVQDMDHENMFWYRQDPGLGLRLIYFSYDVKMKEKGDIPEGYSVSREKKERFSLILESASTNQTSMYLCASRVSGTHEQYFGPGTRLTVT.

The V and J genes are TRBV7-6 and TRBJ2-2; 13 bases agree with TRBD2. Germline V gives CDR1 SGHVS, CDR2 FNYEAQ. The J segment lost 7 bases and the V segment lost 5 bases, leaving 7 bases of the junction unmatched. The CDR3 covers 16 residues. CDR3 in amino acids: CASSLRTSGRDGELFF. The CDR3 nucleotides read TGTGCCAGCAGCCTACGGACTAGCGGGAGAGACGGGGAGCTGTTTTTT.

The chain joins TRBV18 to TRBJ2-7, with D unclear. In germline, CDR1 is KGHSH, CDR2 LQKENI. Trimming left V 4 bases short and J 0 bases short, with 10 bases between. There are 14 residues in the CDR3. The DNA of the CDR3 is TGTGCCAGCTCACTGTATCCCAGCTCCTACGAGCAGTACTTC. Protein product: CASSLYPSSYEQYF.

Concerning this clone: Other DNA sequences in the same sample also yield this CDR3. The chain employs TRBV10-3 and TRBJ1-2, with 9 nucleotides matching TRBD1. The V gene end was trimmed by 0 bases and the J gene end by 6 bases; junction bases not matched to a gene: 5. The CDR3 runs 15 residues. CDR1 and CDR2 from the germline V gene are ENHRY and SYGVKD. The CDR3 loop reads CAISESGGQGNGYTF. CDR3 bases: TGTGCCATCAGTGAGTCGGGGGGACAGGGCAATGGCTACACCTTC.